The rows below give T cell receptor beta chains drawn from one sample of a study of blood T cells in healthy people across ages. Using its own MiXCR run on the 5' RACE reads, TCRdb lists one record per CDR3 protein. The table includes around 1,600,000 distinct CDR3 sequences, roughly two fifths detected once. The sequencing sample was made of blood. Receptors originate from a woman between 18 and 29 years old in good health. Both conserved end residues are part of each CDR3. D genes are given only for firm matches. Not every row has a clone size; where given, it reads once, few, many or a size class.

clone_size d_call j_call v_call cdr3_aa cdr3_nt
- TRBD2 TRBJ2-3 TRBV7-6 CASSTQLAAGDTQYF TGTGCCAGCAGCACCCAACTAGCGGCGGGAGATACGCAGTATTTT
- - TRBJ1-1 TRBV21-1 CASSNSALMTGAEAFF TGTGCCAGCAGCAATTCGGCCTTAATGACAGGGGCTGAAGCTTTCTTT
- - TRBJ1-5 TRBV2 CASSDGQPLGQPQHF TGTGCCAGCAGCGACGGACAGCCGCTGGGACAGCCCCAGCATTTT
- - TRBJ1-2 TRBV30 CAWSAPQQLWGGYTF TGTGCCTGGAGTGCCCCCCAGCAGCTATGGGGCGGCTACACCTTC
- TRBD1 TRBJ2-7 TRBV14 CARRIQDRGRDEQYF TGTGCCAGGAGAATCCAAGACAGGGGGCGCGACGAGCAGTACTTC
few - TRBJ1-2 TRBV4-1 CASSQVPGTPPDGYTF TGCGCCAGCAGCCAAGTTCCCGGGACACCCCCTGATGGCTACACCTTC
few - TRBJ2-2 TRBV10-1 CASSESMDGELFF TGCGCCAGCAGTGAGTCAATGGACGGGGAGCTGTTTTTT
- - TRBJ1-6 TRBV6-5 CASSRTPPNSPLHF TGTGCCAGCAGTCGGACTCCCCCCAATTCACCCCTCCACTTT
many - TRBJ1-2 TRBV6-2/TRBV6-3 CASSYSPEANYGYTF TGTGCCAGCAGTTACTCGCCAGAAGCTAACTATGGCTACACCTTC
few - TRBJ2-2 TRBV28 CASSPPDSFSTGELFF TGTGCCAGCAGTCCTCCGGACAGCTTCTCCACCGGGGAGCTGTTTTTT
few - TRBJ2-3 TRBV27 CASKKRDGLSTDTQYF TGTGCCAGCAAAAAACGCGACGGACTTAGCACAGATACGCAGTATTTT
- - TRBJ2-2 TRBV6-5 CASSYAGTGELFF TGTGCCAGCAGTTACGCAGGGACCGGGGAGCTGTTTTTT
- - TRBJ1-2 TRBV10-1 CATRGGRLNYGYTF TGCGCCACCCGTGGGGGCAGGCTAAACTATGGCTACACCTTC
- TRBD2 TRBJ2-2 TRBV12-3/TRBV12-4 CASSLGFGGGLSGELFF TGTGCCAGCAGTTTAGGGTTCGGGGGAGGGCTCTCCGGGGAGCTGTTTTTT
many - TRBJ2-7 TRBV11-2 CASSLLHEQYF TGTGCCAGCAGCTTATTGCACGAGCAGTACTTC
- - TRBJ1-6 TRBV11-2 CASSLVGRYSPLHF TGTGCCAGCAGCTTAGTGGGACGGTATTCACCCCTCCACTTT
- - TRBJ1-2 TRBV11-2 CASSRGRASPDGGYTF TGTGCCAGCAGCCGGGGTCGTGCCAGCCCTGATGGGGGCTACACCTTC
- TRBD2 TRBJ2-1 TRBV12-3/TRBV12-4 CASSSLAGPTYNEQFF TGTGCCAGCAGTTCCCTAGCGGGGCCCACCTACAATGAGCAGTTCTTC
- TRBD2 TRBJ2-1 TRBV5-1 CASSFSGAEVHEQFF TGCGCCAGCAGCTTTAGCGGGGCCGAGGTACATGAGCAGTTCTTC
- - TRBJ1-2 TRBV14 CASSQTGRRSGANYGYTF TGTGCCAGCAGCCAAACAGGGCGGAGATCGGGAGCTAACTATGGCTACACCTTC
- - TRBJ2-1 TRBV5-1 CASSLSWWEKDEQFF TGCGCCAGCAGCTTGTCCTGGTGGGAGAAGGATGAGCAGTTCTTC
many TRBD1 TRBJ2-7 TRBV29-1 CSVEDPTGASYEQYF TGCAGCGTTGAAGACCCGACAGGGGCCTCCTACGAGCAGTACTTC
- - TRBJ2-7 TRBV6-5 CASSDYYYEQYF TGTGCCAGCAGCGACTACTACTACGAGCAGTACTTC
- - TRBJ2-2 TRBV20-1 CSAQSSSGPHGELFF TGCAGTGCTCAATCTAGCTCAGGACCTCACGGGGAGCTGTTTTTT
- - TRBJ1-4 TRBV11-2 CASSLGNRVDEKLFF TGTGCCAGCAGCTTAGGTAACAGGGTGGATGAAAAACTGTTTTTT